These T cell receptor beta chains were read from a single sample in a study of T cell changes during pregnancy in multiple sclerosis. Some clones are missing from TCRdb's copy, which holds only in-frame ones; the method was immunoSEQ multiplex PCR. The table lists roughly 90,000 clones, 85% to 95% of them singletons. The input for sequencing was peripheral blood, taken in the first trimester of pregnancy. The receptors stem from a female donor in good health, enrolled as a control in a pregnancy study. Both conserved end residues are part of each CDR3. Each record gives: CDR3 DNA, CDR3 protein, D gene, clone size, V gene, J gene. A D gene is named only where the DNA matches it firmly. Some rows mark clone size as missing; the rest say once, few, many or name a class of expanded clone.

cdr3_nt: TGTGCCAGCAGTTTACGACAGGGGGGGGACACTGAAGCTTTCTTT
cdr3_aa: CASSLRQGGDTEAFF
d_call: TRBD1
clone_size: once
v_call: TRBV27
j_call: TRBJ1-1

cdr3_nt: TGTGCCAGCAGCCTTAACAGGGGGCACACCGGGGAGCTGTTTTTT
cdr3_aa: CASSLNRGHTGELFF
d_call: TRBD1
clone_size: .
v_call: TRBV6-5
j_call: TRBJ2-2

cdr3_nt: TGTGCCAGCAGCAACCGACAGGGAGTGGAGACCCAGTACTTC
cdr3_aa: CASSNRQGVETQYF
d_call: TRBD1
clone_size: once
v_call: TRBV7-9
j_call: TRBJ2-5

cdr3_nt: TGTGCCAGCAGCCAAGAATGGGGGACAGGGGGCCGCACTGAAGCTTTCTTT
cdr3_aa: CASSQEWGTGGRTEAFF
d_call: TRBD1
clone_size: .
v_call: TRBV14
j_call: TRBJ1-1

cdr3_nt: TGTGCCAGCAGCCCCCAACAACAGGTTCTGTTCTTC
cdr3_aa: CASSPQQQVLFF
d_call: .
clone_size: .
v_call: TRBV14
j_call: TRBJ2-1

cdr3_nt: TGTGCCAGCAGTATCCGACAAGGAGGCACTGAAGCTTTCTTT
cdr3_aa: CASSIRQGGTEAFF
d_call: .
clone_size: .
v_call: TRBV6-5
j_call: TRBJ1-1

cdr3_nt: TGTGCCAGCAGCTTCCGACGCTCCGGGAACTATGTGTCAGCTTTCTTT
cdr3_aa: CASSFRRSGNYVSAFF
d_call: .
clone_size: once
v_call: TRBV5-6
j_call: TRBJ1-1

cdr3_nt: TGCGCCAGCAGCCAAGGAGGAGTTCGGGAGCTGTTTTTT
cdr3_aa: CASSQGGVRELFF
d_call: .
clone_size: .
v_call: TRBV4-3
j_call: TRBJ2-2

cdr3_nt: TGTGCCAGCAGCCAAGGCGGGGGGGCAATAGATACGCAGTATTTT
cdr3_aa: CASSQGGGAIDTQYF
d_call: TRBD2
clone_size: .
v_call: TRBV4-2
j_call: TRBJ2-3

cdr3_nt: TGCGCCAGCAGCCAAGTACAGGGGCCCTGGCAGCCCCAGCATTTT
cdr3_aa: CASSQVQGPWQPQHF
d_call: TRBD1
clone_size: .
v_call: TRBV4-3
j_call: TRBJ1-5

cdr3_nt: TGTGCCTGGCATGGCACCTCCTACGAGCAGTACTTC
cdr3_aa: CAWHGTSYEQYF
d_call: .
clone_size: .
v_call: TRBV30
j_call: TRBJ2-7

cdr3_nt: TGTGCCAGCAGTTCCCCCGAGCGTGCAACTAATGAAAAACTGTTTTTT
cdr3_aa: CASSSPERATNEKLFF
d_call: .
clone_size: .
v_call: TRBV6-6
j_call: TRBJ1-4

cdr3_nt: TGTGCCAGCAGCCAAGATAGAGAGACCCAGTACTTC
cdr3_aa: CASSQDRETQYF
d_call: .
clone_size: .
v_call: TRBV4-2
j_call: TRBJ2-5

cdr3_nt: TGTGCCAGCAGCCAGGATAAAGGGGTTCGCACTGAAGCTTTCTTT
cdr3_aa: CASSQDKGVRTEAFF
d_call: .
clone_size: .
v_call: TRBV14
j_call: TRBJ1-1

cdr3_nt: TGTGCCAGCAGTCGGGACAGGGGTTATGGCTACACCTTC
cdr3_aa: CASSRDRGYGYTF
d_call: TRBD1
clone_size: .
v_call: TRBV7-2
j_call: TRBJ1-2

cdr3_nt: TGCGCCAGCAGCCAAGATGAAGGGCAGGGGAACACTGAAGCTTTCTTT
cdr3_aa: CASSQDEGQGNTEAFF
d_call: .
clone_size: .
v_call: TRBV4-3
j_call: TRBJ1-1

cdr3_nt: TGTGCCAGCAGCCTACAGGGAACCGGGGAGCTGTTTTTT
cdr3_aa: CASSLQGTGELFF
d_call: .
clone_size: .
v_call: TRBV7-3
j_call: TRBJ2-2

cdr3_nt: TGTGCCAGCTCACCAAAAACAGCGAACACTGAAGCTTTCTTT
cdr3_aa: CASSPKTANTEAFF
d_call: .
clone_size: .
v_call: TRBV18
j_call: TRBJ1-1

cdr3_nt: TGCGCCAGCAGCCAGTCGACAGGGCGTAACTATGGCTACACCTTC
cdr3_aa: CASSQSTGRNYGYTF
d_call: TRBD1
clone_size: .
v_call: TRBV4-1
j_call: TRBJ1-2

cdr3_nt: TGTGCTAGCAGACCGACAGGGACGGATGAGCAGTTCTTC
cdr3_aa: CASRPTGTDEQFF
d_call: TRBD1
clone_size: .
v_call: TRBV7-7
j_call: TRBJ2-1

cdr3_nt: TGTGCCAGCAGCTCGAGGGCGGGGTTCTCTGGAAACACCATATATTTT
cdr3_aa: CASSSRAGFSGNTIYF
d_call: .
clone_size: .
v_call: TRBV13
j_call: TRBJ1-3

cdr3_nt: TGTGCCAGTGGACACAGGGGGCGCAGCGCTGAAGCTTTCTTT
cdr3_aa: CASGHRGRSAEAFF
d_call: TRBD1
clone_size: .
v_call: TRBV6-1
j_call: TRBJ1-1

cdr3_nt: TGTGCCAGCAGCCCCTCCGGAGGTTTCGAAACCGGGGAGCTGTTTTTT
cdr3_aa: CASSPSGGFETGELFF
d_call: .
clone_size: .
v_call: TRBV4-2
j_call: TRBJ2-2

cdr3_nt: TGTGCCAGCAGCCCCTTGGGGGACTTAAACAATGAGCAGTTCTTC
cdr3_aa: CASSPLGDLNNEQFF
d_call: .
clone_size: .
v_call: TRBV4-2
j_call: TRBJ2-1

cdr3_nt: TGTGCCAGCCGCGACATGGGTGAAGCTTTCTTT
cdr3_aa: CASRDMGEAFF
d_call: .
clone_size: few
v_call: TRBV7-9
j_call: TRBJ1-1

cdr3_nt: TGTGCCAGCAGCTTAGTTTGGGTCAGGGATTCACCCCTCCACTTT
cdr3_aa: CASSLVWVRDSPLHF
d_call: .
clone_size: .
v_call: TRBV7-8
j_call: TRBJ1-6

cdr3_nt: TGTGCCAGCAGCGACAGGTGGCCGGGGTCCTACGAGCAGTACTTC
cdr3_aa: CASSDRWPGSYEQYF
d_call: .
clone_size: .
v_call: TRBV7-2
j_call: TRBJ2-7

cdr3_nt: TGTGCCAGCAGCAGGGGACAGGGCACTGGAAACACCATATATTTT
cdr3_aa: CASSRGQGTGNTIYF
d_call: TRBD1
clone_size: .
v_call: TRBV5-4
j_call: TRBJ1-3

cdr3_nt: TGTGCCAGCAGCCCCAGCGGACTAGCGGGAAAAGAGCAGTACTTC
cdr3_aa: CASSPSGLAGKEQYF
d_call: TRBD2
clone_size: .
v_call: TRBV7-2
j_call: TRBJ2-7

cdr3_nt: TGTGCCAGCAGCTTTCGGCGGAACTATAATTCACCCCTCCACTTT
cdr3_aa: CASSFRRNYNSPLHF
d_call: .
clone_size: .
v_call: TRBV5-8
j_call: TRBJ1-6

cdr3_nt: TGTGCCAGCAGGTACTTAACCGGGACAGGACATTCACCCCTCCACTTT
cdr3_aa: CASRYLTGTGHSPLHF
d_call: TRBD1
clone_size: .
v_call: TRBV5-4
j_call: TRBJ1-6

cdr3_nt: TGCAGCGCCCTTCACATTGTGGGGACAGGGGGCCAAAGCGGGGAGCTGTTTTTT
cdr3_aa: CSALHIVGTGGQSGELFF
d_call: TRBD1
clone_size: .
v_call: TRBV29-1
j_call: TRBJ2-2

cdr3_nt: TGTGCCAGCAGCCGATCAGGGGGCAGCTCTGGAAACACCATATATTTT
cdr3_aa: CASSRSGGSSGNTIYF
d_call: TRBD1
clone_size: .
v_call: TRBV27
j_call: TRBJ1-3

cdr3_nt: TGTGCCATCAGTGATCACGGGGTGATCAATCAGCCCCAGCATTTT
cdr3_aa: CAISDHGVINQPQHF
d_call: .
clone_size: .
v_call: TRBV10-3
j_call: TRBJ1-5

cdr3_nt: TGTGCCAGCAGCTTGGCCCCACAGGGATGGATTAACACTGAAGCTTTCTTT
cdr3_aa: CASSLAPQGWINTEAFF
d_call: .
clone_size: .
v_call: TRBV5-5
j_call: TRBJ1-1

cdr3_nt: TGTGCCAGCAGTCGAAACGCGGGGCAGTACTACATCTACGAGCAGTACTTC
cdr3_aa: CASSRNAGQYYIYEQYF
d_call: .
clone_size: once
v_call: TRBV27
j_call: TRBJ2-7

cdr3_nt: TGTGCCACGAGACAGGCCGGGGAGCTGTTTTTT
cdr3_aa: CATRQAGELFF
d_call: .
clone_size: .
v_call: TRBV2
j_call: TRBJ2-2

cdr3_nt: TGTGCCAGCAGTGCAGGCCGCACTGAAGCTTTCTTT
cdr3_aa: CASSAGRTEAFF
d_call: .
clone_size: .
v_call: TRBV2
j_call: TRBJ1-1

cdr3_nt: TGTGCCAGCTCCCCTCCAGGGGGGACCCTGAACACTGAAGCTTTCTTT
cdr3_aa: CASSPPGGTLNTEAFF
d_call: TRBD1
clone_size: .
v_call: TRBV18
j_call: TRBJ1-1

cdr3_nt: TGTGCCAGCAGCTTGGGGGCCACCGGGGAGCTGTTTTTT
cdr3_aa: CASSLGATGELFF
d_call: .
clone_size: .
v_call: TRBV7-9
j_call: TRBJ2-2

cdr3_nt: TGTGCCAGCAGTTTATATTGGTCACAGGCAAGCGGGGAGCTGTTTTTT
cdr3_aa: CASSLYWSQASGELFF
d_call: .
clone_size: .
v_call: TRBV27
j_call: TRBJ2-2

cdr3_nt: TGCAGCGTTGAAGGGGGGCAAAAACGTCCCGGGGAGCTGTTTTTT
cdr3_aa: CSVEGGQKRPGELFF
d_call: .
clone_size: .
v_call: TRBV29-1
j_call: TRBJ2-2

cdr3_nt: TGTGCCAGCAGTTCTCCCACAGGGGGGGGTGAGACCCAGTACTTC
cdr3_aa: CASSSPTGGGETQYF
d_call: .
clone_size: .
v_call: TRBV6-6
j_call: TRBJ2-5

cdr3_nt: TGCAGCGTTGAAGGCTACGAGCAGTTCTTC
cdr3_aa: CSVEGYEQFF
d_call: .
clone_size: .
v_call: TRBV29-1
j_call: TRBJ2-1

cdr3_nt: TGTGCCAGCAGCTCTGGTGGGGACAGGGGTCAGCCCCAGCATTTT
cdr3_aa: CASSSGGDRGQPQHF
d_call: TRBD1
clone_size: .
v_call: TRBV5-4
j_call: TRBJ1-5

cdr3_nt: TGTGCCAGCAGTGGAGGGGTTGATCAGCCCCAGCATTTT
cdr3_aa: CASSGGVDQPQHF
d_call: .
clone_size: .
v_call: TRBV28
j_call: TRBJ1-5

cdr3_nt: TGTGCCAGCAAGCAAACCAGGGCAGGAAGCTACGAGCAGTACTTC
cdr3_aa: CASKQTRAGSYEQYF
d_call: .
clone_size: .
v_call: TRBV6-1
j_call: TRBJ2-7

cdr3_nt: TGTGCCAGCAGCGCCCGGGACAGGGCTAACTATGGCTACACCTTC
cdr3_aa: CASSARDRANYGYTF
d_call: TRBD1
clone_size: .
v_call: TRBV9
j_call: TRBJ1-2

cdr3_nt: TGTGCCAGCAGCCACAGGGGGGCAGATACGCAGTATTTT
cdr3_aa: CASSHRGADTQYF
d_call: TRBD1
clone_size: .
v_call: TRBV7-2
j_call: TRBJ2-3

cdr3_nt: TGTGCCACTAGAGCCCCGGGAAGCCCCGAGCAGTACTTC
cdr3_aa: CATRAPGSPEQYF
d_call: .
clone_size: .
v_call: TRBV15
j_call: TRBJ2-7

cdr3_nt: TGTGCCAGCAGCCTAGAGAGGTTGCAGTATTTT
cdr3_aa: CASSLERLQYF
d_call: .
clone_size: .
v_call: TRBV7-9
j_call: TRBJ2-3